This T cell receptor beta chain was captured in a study of blood T cells in healthy people across ages. Extraction yielded at least 6 micrograms of total RNA per sample. Study results and caveats: Donors of long life had a larger count of naive CD4+ cells and greater diversity than aged donors.

This clonotype was counted a single time. Its target is unknown. Then a second PCR, running roughly 7 to 11 cycles, was carried out with a sample-barcoded 5' primer and a J-beta primer mix. TCRdb re-called the 5' RACE reads with MiXCR, one entry per CDR3 protein. The data show over 1,200,000 distinct CDR3 sequences, around 55% seen once. The sequence was obtained from a young man in good health. The sequenced sample consisted of blood.

The CDR3 protein is CSASDVTGEYSNQPQHF. CDR3 DNA: TGCAGTGCTAGCGACGTGACAGGGGAGTATAGCAATCAGCCCCAGCATTTT. The chain combines TRBV20-1 with TRBJ1-5, with 8 bases matching TRBD1. Unmatched junction bases numbered 10, after V lost 3 bases and J lost 0 bases. This CDR3 spans 17 amino acids. In germline, CDR1 is DFQATT, CDR2 SNEGSKA (reference sequence).